This T cell receptor (beta chain) came from a study of T cells after somatic rescue of genetic block. V shed 4 bases and J shed 6 bases, with 12 bases lying between them. The CDR3 runs to 14 residues. The germline V gene encodes CDR1 LNHDA and CDR2 SQIVND (reference sequence). The table came from immunoSEQ multiplex PCR; TCRdb's copy has only in-frame clones and leaves some out. The sample lists 85,000 to 100,000 clones; 70% to 90% were seen once. This clone appeared a single time. This receptor was identified in a young woman. Material: peripheral blood mononuclear cells (PBMCs). The rearrangement joins TRBV19 to TRBJ2-2; D not resolved. The CDR3 here is CASSKEPWAGELFF. For the CDR3, the DNA is TGTGCCAGTAGTAAGGAACCGTGGGCCGGGGAGCTGTTTTTT.